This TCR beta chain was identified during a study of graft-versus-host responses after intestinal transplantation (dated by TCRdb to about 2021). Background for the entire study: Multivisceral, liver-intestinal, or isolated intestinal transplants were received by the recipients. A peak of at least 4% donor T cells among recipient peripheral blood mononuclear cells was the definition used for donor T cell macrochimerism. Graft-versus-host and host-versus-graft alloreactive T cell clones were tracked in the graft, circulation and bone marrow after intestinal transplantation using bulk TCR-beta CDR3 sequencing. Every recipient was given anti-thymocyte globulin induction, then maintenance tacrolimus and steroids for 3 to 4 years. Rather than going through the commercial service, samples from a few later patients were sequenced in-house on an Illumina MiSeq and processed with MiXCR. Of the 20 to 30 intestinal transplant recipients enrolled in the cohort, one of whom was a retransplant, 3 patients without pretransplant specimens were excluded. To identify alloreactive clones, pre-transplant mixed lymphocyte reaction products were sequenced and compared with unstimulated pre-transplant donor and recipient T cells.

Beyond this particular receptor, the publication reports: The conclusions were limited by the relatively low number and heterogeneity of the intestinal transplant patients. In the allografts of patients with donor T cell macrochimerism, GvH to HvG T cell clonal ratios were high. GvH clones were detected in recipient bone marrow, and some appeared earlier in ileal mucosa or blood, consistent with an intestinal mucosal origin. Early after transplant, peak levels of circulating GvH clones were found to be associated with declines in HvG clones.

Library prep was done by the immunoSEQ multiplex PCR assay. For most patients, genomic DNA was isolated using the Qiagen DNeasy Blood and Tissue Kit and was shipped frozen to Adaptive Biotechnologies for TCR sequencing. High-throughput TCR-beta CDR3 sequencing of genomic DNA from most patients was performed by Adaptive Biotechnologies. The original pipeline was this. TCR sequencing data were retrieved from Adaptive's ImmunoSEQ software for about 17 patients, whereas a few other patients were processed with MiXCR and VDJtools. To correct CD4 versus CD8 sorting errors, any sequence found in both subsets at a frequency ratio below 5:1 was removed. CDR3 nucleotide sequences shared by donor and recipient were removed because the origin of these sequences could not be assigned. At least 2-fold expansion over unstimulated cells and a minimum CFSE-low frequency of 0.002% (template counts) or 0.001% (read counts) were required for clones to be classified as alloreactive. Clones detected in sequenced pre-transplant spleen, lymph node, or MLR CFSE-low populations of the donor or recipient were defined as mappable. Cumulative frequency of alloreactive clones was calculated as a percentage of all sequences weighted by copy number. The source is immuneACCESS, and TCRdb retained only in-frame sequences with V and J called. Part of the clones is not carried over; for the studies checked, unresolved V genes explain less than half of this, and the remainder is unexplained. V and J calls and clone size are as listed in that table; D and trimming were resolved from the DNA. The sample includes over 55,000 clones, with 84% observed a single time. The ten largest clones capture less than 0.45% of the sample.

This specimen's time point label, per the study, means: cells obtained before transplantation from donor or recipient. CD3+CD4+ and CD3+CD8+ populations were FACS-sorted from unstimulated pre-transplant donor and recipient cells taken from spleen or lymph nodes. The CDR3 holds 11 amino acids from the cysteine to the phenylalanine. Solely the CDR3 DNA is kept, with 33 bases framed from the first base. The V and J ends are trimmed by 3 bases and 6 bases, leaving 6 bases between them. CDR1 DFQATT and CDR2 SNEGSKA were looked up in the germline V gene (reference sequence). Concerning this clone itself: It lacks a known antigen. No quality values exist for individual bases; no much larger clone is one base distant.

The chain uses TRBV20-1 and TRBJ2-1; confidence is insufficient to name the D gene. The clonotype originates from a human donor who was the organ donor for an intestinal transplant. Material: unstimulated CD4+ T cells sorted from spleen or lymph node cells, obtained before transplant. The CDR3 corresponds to CSASVLNEQFF. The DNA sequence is TGCAGTGCTAGTGTTCTCAATGAGCAGTTCTTC.